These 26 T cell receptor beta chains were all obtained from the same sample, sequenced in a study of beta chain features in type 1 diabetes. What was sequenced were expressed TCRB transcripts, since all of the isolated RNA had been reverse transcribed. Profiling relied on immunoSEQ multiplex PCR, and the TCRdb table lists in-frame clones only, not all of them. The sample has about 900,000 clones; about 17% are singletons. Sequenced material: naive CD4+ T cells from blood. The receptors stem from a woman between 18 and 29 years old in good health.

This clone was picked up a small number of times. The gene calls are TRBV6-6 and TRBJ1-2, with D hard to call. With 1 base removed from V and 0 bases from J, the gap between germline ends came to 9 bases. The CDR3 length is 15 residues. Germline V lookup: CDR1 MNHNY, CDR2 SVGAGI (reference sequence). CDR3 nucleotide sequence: TGTGCCAGCAGTTACTTCTGGGGAACTAACTATGGCTACACCTTC. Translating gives CASSYFWGTNYGYTF.

CDR3 coding DNA: TGCAGCGTTGTCAAGGAGGGGACGCAGTATTTT. Amino acids: CSVVKEGTQYF. The gene calls are TRBV29-1 and TRBJ2-3; maybe TRBD2 (6 bases). The V end lost 4 bases, the J end lost 9 bases, and 11 bases lay between the germline ends. Germline V gene data show CDR1 as SQVTM and CDR2 as ANQGSEA. CDR3 length equals 11 residues.

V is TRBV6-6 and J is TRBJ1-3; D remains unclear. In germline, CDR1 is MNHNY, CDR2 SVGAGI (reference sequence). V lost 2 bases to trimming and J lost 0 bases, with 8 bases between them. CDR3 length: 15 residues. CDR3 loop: CASSYLGYSGNTIYF. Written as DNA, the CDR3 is TGTGCCAGCAGTTACCTCGGTTACTCTGGAAACACCATATATTTT.

The CDR3 DNA reads as TGTGCCAGCAGGGGTGGACAGGGCTCCTACAATGAGCAGTTCTTC. Translation: CASRGGQGSYNEQFF. The chain links TRBV7-2 to TRBJ2-1; 8 bases line up with TRBD1. V shed 6 bases and J 0 bases; nucleotides not matched to a gene: 4. Per germline, CDR1 SGHTA and CDR2 FQGNSA. The CDR3 is 15 amino acids.

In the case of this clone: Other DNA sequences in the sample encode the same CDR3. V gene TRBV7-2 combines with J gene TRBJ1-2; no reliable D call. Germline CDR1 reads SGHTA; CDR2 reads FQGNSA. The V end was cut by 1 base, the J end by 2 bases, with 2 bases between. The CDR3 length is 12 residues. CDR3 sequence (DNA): TGTGCCAGCAGCTTAGTGAACTATGGCTACACCTTC. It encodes CASSLVNYGYTF.

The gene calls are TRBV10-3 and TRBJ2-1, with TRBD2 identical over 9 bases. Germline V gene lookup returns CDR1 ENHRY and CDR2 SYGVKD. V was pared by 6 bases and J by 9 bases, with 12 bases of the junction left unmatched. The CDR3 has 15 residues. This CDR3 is CAISAPGLAVSEQFF. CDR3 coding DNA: TGTGCCATCAGCGCCCCGGGACTAGCAGTGAGTGAGCAGTTCTTC.

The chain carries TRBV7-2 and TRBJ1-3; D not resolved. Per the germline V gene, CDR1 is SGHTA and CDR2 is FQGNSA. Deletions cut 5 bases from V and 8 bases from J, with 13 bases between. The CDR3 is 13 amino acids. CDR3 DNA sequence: TGTGCCAGCAGCACCCGGACGAGGGACACCATATATTTT. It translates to CASSTRTRDTIYF.

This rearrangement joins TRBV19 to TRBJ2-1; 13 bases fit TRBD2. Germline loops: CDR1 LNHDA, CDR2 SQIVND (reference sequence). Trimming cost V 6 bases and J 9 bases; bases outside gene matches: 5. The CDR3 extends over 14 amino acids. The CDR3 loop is CASSRTSGSGEQFF. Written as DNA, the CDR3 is TGTGCCAGTAGCCGGACTAGCGGGAGTGGTGAGCAGTTCTTC.

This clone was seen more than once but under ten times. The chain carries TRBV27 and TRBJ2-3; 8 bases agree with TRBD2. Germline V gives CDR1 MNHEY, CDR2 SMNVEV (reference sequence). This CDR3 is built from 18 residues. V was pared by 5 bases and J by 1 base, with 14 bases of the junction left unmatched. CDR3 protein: CASSPNRAGVIGTDTQYF. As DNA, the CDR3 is TGTGCCAGCAGTCCGAATCGAGCGGGAGTCATCGGCACAGATACGCAGTATTTT.

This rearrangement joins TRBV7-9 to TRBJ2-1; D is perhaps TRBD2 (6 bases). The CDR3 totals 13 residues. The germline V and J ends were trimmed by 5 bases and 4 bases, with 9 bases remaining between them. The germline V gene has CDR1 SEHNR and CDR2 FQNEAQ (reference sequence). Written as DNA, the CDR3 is TGTGCCAGCAGCAATAGCGGTTACAATGAGCAGTTCTTC. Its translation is CASSNSGYNEQFF.

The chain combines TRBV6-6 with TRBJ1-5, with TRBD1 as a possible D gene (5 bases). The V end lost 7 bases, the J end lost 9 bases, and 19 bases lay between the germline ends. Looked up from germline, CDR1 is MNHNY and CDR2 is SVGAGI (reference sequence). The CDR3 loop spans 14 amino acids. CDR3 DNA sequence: TGTGCCAGCAACAGAACTGGAGGGGTTCCGCCCCAGCATTTT. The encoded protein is CASNRTGGVPPQHF.

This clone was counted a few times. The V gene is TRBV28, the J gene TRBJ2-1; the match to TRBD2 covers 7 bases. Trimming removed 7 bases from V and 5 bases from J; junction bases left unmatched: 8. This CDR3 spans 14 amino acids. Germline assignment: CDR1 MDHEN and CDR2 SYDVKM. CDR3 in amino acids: CASIPSGAHNEQFF. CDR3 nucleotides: TGTGCCAGCATCCCTAGCGGAGCTCACAATGAGCAGTTCTTC. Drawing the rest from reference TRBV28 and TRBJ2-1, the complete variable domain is DVKVTQSSRYLVKRTGEKVFLECVQDMDHENMFWYRQDPGLGLRLIYFSYDVKMKEKGDIPEGYSVSREKKERFSLILESASTNQTSMYLCASIPSGAHNEQFFGPGTRLTVL.

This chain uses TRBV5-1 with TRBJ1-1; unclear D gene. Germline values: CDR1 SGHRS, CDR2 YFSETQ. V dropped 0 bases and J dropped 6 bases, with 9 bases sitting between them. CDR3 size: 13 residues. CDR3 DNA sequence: TGCGCCAGCAGCTTGGGTGACGGGTCTGAAGCTTTCTTT. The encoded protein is CASSLGDGSEAFF.

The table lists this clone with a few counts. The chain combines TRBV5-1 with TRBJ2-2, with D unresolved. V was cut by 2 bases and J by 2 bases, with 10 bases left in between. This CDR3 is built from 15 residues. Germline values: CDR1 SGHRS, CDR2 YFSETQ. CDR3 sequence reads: CASSLTLPNTGELFF. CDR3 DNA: TGCGCCAGCAGCTTAACCCTTCCCAACACCGGGGAGCTGTTTTTT.

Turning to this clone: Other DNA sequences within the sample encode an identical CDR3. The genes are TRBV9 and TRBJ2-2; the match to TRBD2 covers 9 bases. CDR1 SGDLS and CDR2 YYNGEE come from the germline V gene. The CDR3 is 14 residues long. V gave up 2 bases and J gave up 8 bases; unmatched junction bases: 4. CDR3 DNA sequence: TGTGCCAGCAGCGTTAGCGGGAGTACGGGGGAGCTGTTTTTT. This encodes CASSVSGSTGELFF.

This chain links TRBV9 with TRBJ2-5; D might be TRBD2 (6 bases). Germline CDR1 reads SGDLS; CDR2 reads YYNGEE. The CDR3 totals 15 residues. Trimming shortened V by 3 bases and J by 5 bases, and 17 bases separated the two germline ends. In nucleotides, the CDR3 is TGTGCCAGCAGCGCGGACGGGAGATCGTCGGAGACCCAGTACTTC. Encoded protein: CASSADGRSSETQYF.

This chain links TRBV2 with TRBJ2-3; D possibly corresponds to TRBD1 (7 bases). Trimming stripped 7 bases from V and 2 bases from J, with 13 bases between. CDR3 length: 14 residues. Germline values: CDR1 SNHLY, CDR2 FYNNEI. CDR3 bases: TGTGCCAGCACCCCAGGGGGGTTCACAGATACGCAGTATTTT. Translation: CASTPGGFTDTQYF.

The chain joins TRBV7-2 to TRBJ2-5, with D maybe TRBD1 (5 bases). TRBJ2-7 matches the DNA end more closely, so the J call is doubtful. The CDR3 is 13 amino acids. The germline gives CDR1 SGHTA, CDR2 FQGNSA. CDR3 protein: CASRNRMSGEQYF. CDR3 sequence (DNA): TGTGCCAGCAGGAACAGGATGTCGGGCGAGCAGTACTTC.

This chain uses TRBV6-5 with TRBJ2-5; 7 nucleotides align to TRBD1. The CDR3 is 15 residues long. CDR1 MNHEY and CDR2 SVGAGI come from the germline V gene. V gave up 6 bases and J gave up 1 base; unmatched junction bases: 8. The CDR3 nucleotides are TGTGCCAGCAGGAACAGGGGAGCGCCCCAAGAGACCCAGTACTTC. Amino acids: CASRNRGAPQETQYF.

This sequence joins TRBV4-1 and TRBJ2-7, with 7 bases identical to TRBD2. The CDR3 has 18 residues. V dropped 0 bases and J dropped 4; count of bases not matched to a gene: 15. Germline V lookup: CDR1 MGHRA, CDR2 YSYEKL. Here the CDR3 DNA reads TGCGCCAGCAGCCAAGATACGGGGGGAAGCCCGCCTAAATACGAGCAGTACTTC. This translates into CASSQDTGGSPPKYEQYF.

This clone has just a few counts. The CDR3 reads CASSLGLISGELFF. CDR3 coding DNA: TGCGCCAGCAGCTTAGGCCTTATCTCAGGGGAGCTGTTTTTT. The J gene is TRBJ2-2, the V gene TRBV5-1; D is uncertain. Trimming shortened V by 2 bases and J by 8 bases, and 13 bases separated the two germline ends. CDR1 and CDR2 from the germline V gene are SGHRS and YFSETQ. The CDR3 consists of 14 residues.

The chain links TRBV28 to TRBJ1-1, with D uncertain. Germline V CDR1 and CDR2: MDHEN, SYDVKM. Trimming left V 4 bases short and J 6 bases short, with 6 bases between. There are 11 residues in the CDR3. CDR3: CASSSPPEAFF. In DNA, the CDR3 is TGTGCCAGCAGTTCCCCCCCTGAAGCTTTCTTT.

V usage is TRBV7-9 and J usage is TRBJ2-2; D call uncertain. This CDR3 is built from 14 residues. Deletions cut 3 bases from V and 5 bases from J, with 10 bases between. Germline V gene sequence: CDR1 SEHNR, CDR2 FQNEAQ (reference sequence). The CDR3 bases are TGTGCCAGCAGCTTGCTCTGGGCGACCGGGGAGCTGTTTTTT. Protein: CASSLLWATGELFF.

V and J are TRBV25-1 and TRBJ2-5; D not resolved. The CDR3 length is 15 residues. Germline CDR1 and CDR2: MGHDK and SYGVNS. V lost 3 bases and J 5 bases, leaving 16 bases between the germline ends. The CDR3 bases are TGTGCCAGCAGTGACCAAGAAGTCGGGTCGGAGACCCAGTACTTC. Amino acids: CASSDQEVGSETQYF.

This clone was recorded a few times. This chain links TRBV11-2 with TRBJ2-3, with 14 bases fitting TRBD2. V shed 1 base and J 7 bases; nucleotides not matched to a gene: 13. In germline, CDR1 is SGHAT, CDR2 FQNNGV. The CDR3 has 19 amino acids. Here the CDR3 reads CASSLVSGTSGSRPNTQYF. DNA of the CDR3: TGTGCCAGCAGCTTAGTTTCCGGGACTAGCGGGAGTCGCCCCAATACGCAGTATTTT.

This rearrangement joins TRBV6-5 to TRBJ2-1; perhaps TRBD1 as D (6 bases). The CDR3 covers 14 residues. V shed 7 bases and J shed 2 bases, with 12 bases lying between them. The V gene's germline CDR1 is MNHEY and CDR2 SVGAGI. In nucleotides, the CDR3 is TGTGCCAGCACTTTTGGACAGACCTACAATGAGCAGTTCTTC. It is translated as CASTFGQTYNEQFF.